The 23 T cell receptor beta chains reported below all come from one sample, sequenced in a study of sequential checkpoint blockade in melanoma. Documented treatment: randomized to nivolumab then ipilimumab (arm A) or the reverse (arm B). Some clones are missing from TCRdb's copy, which holds only in-frame ones; the method was immunoSEQ multiplex PCR. The table includes approximately 20,000 clones, around 72% detected once. Sequenced material: tumor tissue (inferred from file names), taken from a patient given nivolumab and ipilimumab in sequence. These receptors all come from a human donor with melanoma.

This clone was picked up one time. This chain's CDR3 is CASRTGDYNYGYTF. The CDR3 DNA sequence: TGTGCCAGTAGAACAGGGGATTATAACTATGGCTACACCTTC. The genes are TRBV19 and TRBJ1-2; TRBD1 matches 7 bases. Trimming at V came to 6 bases and at J to 1 base, leaving 5 bases not matched to a gene. The CDR3 is 14 residues long. Looked up from germline, CDR1 is LNHDA and CDR2 is SQIVND (reference sequence). Full variable domain (missing parts from reference TRBV19 and TRBJ1-2): DGGITQSPKYLFRKEGQNVTLSCEQNLNHDAMYWYRQDPGQGLRLIYYSQIVNDFQKGDIAEGYSVSREKKESFPLTVTSAQKNPTAFYLCASRTGDYNYGYTFGSGTRLTVV.

This clone is a singleton in its sample. The chain links TRBV18 to TRBJ1-1; the match to TRBD1 covers 7 bases. Germline V gene sequence: CDR1 KGHSH, CDR2 LQKENI. The length of the CDR3 is 14 residues. The V segment lost 8 bases and the J segment 3 bases; nucleotides outside the gene matches: 9. The CDR3 loop reads CASTLLDRDTEAFF. The CDR3 nucleotides are TGTGCCAGCACACTTCTCGACAGGGACACTGAAGCTTTCTTT.

This clone has just a few counts. The CDR3 region has the DNA TGTGCCAGCAGTTACGATGGGGGCACTGAAGCTTTCTTT. This sequence encodes CASSYDGGTEAFF. The V and J genes are TRBV6-8 and TRBJ1-1, with a tentative D call TRBD1 (5 bases). Germline CDR1 reads MNHGY; CDR2 reads SAAAGT. V was pared by 2 bases and J by 4 bases, with 8 bases between. The CDR3 totals 13 residues.

This chain uses TRBV5-1 with TRBJ2-3; 10 nucleotides align to TRBD1. The CDR3 contains 15 residues. V gave up 5 bases and J gave up 1 base; unmatched junction bases: 4. Looked up from germline, CDR1 is SGHRS and CDR2 is YFSETQ. The CDR3 sequence: CASRPGTGGTDTQYF. The CDR3 nucleotides are TGCGCCAGCAGGCCCGGGACAGGGGGCACAGATACGCAGTATTTT.

This chain joins TRBV29-1 and TRBJ1-1; D is unclear. Looked up from germline, CDR1 is SQVTM and CDR2 is ANQGSEA. V shed 4 bases and J shed 1 base, with 10 bases lying between them. The CDR3 is 13 residues long. The CDR3 protein is CSVGAAWNTEAFF. CDR3 in DNA: TGCAGCGTTGGGGCGGCGTGGAACACTGAAGCTTTCTTT.

CDR3 in amino acids: CAAAYRGSYNEQFF. CDR3 nucleotide sequence: TGTGCCGCGGCCTATAGGGGCTCCTACAATGAGCAGTTCTTC. The chain combines TRBV6-8 with TRBJ2-1; a possible D gene is TRBD1 (5 bases). Deletions cut 11 bases from V and 0 bases from J, with 14 bases between. The CDR3 loop spans 14 amino acids. Germline V gene lookup returns CDR1 MNHGY and CDR2 SAAAGT.

This sequence joins TRBV11-3 and TRBJ1-2; 9 nucleotides agree with TRBD1. The V segment lost 4 bases and the J segment 5 bases; nucleotides outside the gene matches: 5. Germline CDR1 reads SGHNT; CDR2 reads YENEEA. The length of the CDR3 is 14 residues. The CDR3: CASSSGTGPYGYTF. DNA for the CDR3: TGTGCCAGCAGCTCTGGGACAGGGCCGTATGGCTACACCTTC.

J is TRBJ2-3 and V is TRBV19; D not certain. The germline V gene encodes CDR1 LNHDA and CDR2 SQIVND (reference sequence). The CDR3 contains 15 residues. V lost 2 bases and J 0 bases, leaving 9 bases between the germline ends. The CDR3 is CASSIMSGSTDTQYF. CDR3 DNA: TGTGCCAGTAGTATAATGTCAGGAAGCACAGATACGCAGTATTTT.

The rearrangement uses TRBV12-5 and TRBJ2-3; a weak D match, TRBD1 (6 bases). CDR3 length: 16 residues. Trimming pared 7 bases from V and 0 bases from J, leaving 17 bases between. Germline V gene data show CDR1 as LGHNT and CDR2 as FRNRAP. DNA of the CDR3: TGTGCTAGTGCCGACCGACAGGCGAAGAGCACAGATACGCAGTATTTT. Protein: CASADRQAKSTDTQYF.

This clone was seen a few times. The chain joins TRBV28 to TRBJ2-7; D unresolved. Germline V gene data show CDR1 as MDHEN and CDR2 as SYDVKM. The CDR3 runs 12 residues. Deletions cut 3 bases from V and 3 bases from J, with 6 bases between. The CDR3 reads CASSLTVYEQYF. CDR3 coding DNA: TGTGCCAGCAGTTTGACCGTCTACGAGCAGTACTTC.

The chain is built from TRBV1 and TRBJ1-1. TRBV1 is reported as a pseudogene. The CDR3 runs 15 residues. CDR3 sequence (DNA): TGCGCCAGCAGCCAAGTCAGGACGGTGAACACTGAAGCTTTCTTT. As protein: CASSQVRTVNTEAFF.

The chain joins TRBV19 to TRBJ1-2; 8 nucleotides align to TRBD1. This CDR3 region has 13 residues. The V and J ends lost 4 bases and 2 bases, in that order; junction bases with no gene match: 0. CDR1 and CDR2 (germline): LNHDA, SQIVND (reference sequence). CDR3 coding DNA: TGTGCCAGTAGTACAGGGGGCAACTATGGCTACACCTTC. It yields the protein CASSTGGNYGYTF. The entire variable domain, with the rest obtained from reference TRBV19 and TRBJ1-2, is as follows: DGGITQSPKYLFRKEGQNVTLSCEQNLNHDAMYWYRQDPGQGLRLIYYSQIVNDFQKGDIAEGYSVSREKKESFPLTVTSAQKNPTAFYLCASSTGGNYGYTFGSGTRLTVV.

This chain uses TRBV30 with TRBJ2-7; D is perhaps TRBD2 (6 bases). Germline V gene data show CDR1 as GTSNPN and CDR2 as SVGIG (reference sequence). CDR3 length equals 16 residues. V was cut by 1 base and J by 5 bases, with 21 bases left in between. This CDR3 reads CAWSASPRVRRDEQYF. CDR3 bases: TGTGCCTGGAGTGCGAGTCCTAGGGTAAGGAGGGACGAGCAGTACTTC.

V usage is TRBV12-5 and J usage is TRBJ1-1; no clear D gene. The length of the CDR3 is 14 residues. Trimming shortened V by 5 bases and J by 5 bases, and 15 bases separated the two germline ends. From germline, CDR1 is LGHNT and CDR2 FRNRAP. DNA of the CDR3: TGTGCTAGTGGTGGGGAGGGCGGATATACTGAAGCTTTCTTT. Translating it yields CASGGEGGYTEAFF.

The chain has TRBV5-1 and TRBJ2-7; a possible D gene is TRBD1 (5 bases). The CDR3 is 14 amino acids. Germline-derived CDR1 and CDR2 are SGHRS and YFSETQ. Trimming took 3 bases from V and 5 from J, leaving 15 bases between them. The CDR3 region has the DNA TGCGCCAGCAGCTCGGGTATAGTAGGGGACGAGCAGTACTTC. This gives the protein CASSSGIVGDEQYF.

V gene TRBV5-1 combines with J gene TRBJ2-3; TRBD2 matches 9 bases. Germline trimming cut 9 bases from V and 0 bases from J; bases unmatched to any gene: 5. This CDR3 region has 14 residues. CDR1 and CDR2 from the germline V gene are SGHRS and YFSETQ. In DNA form, the CDR3 reads TGCGCCACCACCGGACTAGCGAGCACAGATACGCAGTATTTT. It encodes CATTGLASTDTQYF.

The CDR3 region has the DNA TGTGCCAGCTCCCTCGGGACAGCCCAAGAGACCCAGTACTTC. Encoded protein: CASSLGTAQETQYF. The chain joins TRBV18 to TRBJ2-5; 7 bases map to TRBD1. This CDR3 contains 14 residues. After removal of 6 bases from V and 1 base from J, the junction contained 5 bases not matched to a gene. CDR1 and CDR2 from the germline V gene are KGHSH and LQKENI.

The rearrangement joins TRBV18 to TRBJ1-2; TRBD1 aligns across 8 bases. After removal of 3 bases from V and 5 bases from J, the junction contained 14 bases not matched to a gene. The CDR3 consists of 17 residues. Germline CDR1 is KGHSH and CDR2 is LQKENI. In DNA form, the CDR3 reads TGTGCCAGCTCACCCGAGACAGGGGTTTTCGCGGCGTATGGCTACACCTTC. It is translated as CASSPETGVFAAYGYTF. The entire variable domain, with the rest obtained from reference TRBV18 and TRBJ1-2, is as follows: NAGVMQNPRHLVRRRGQEARLRCSPMKGHSHVYWYRQLPEEGLKFMVYLQKENIIDESGMPKERFSAEFPKEGPSILRIQQVVRGDSAAYFCASSPETGVFAAYGYTFGSGTRLTVV.

The chain uses TRBV12-5 and TRBJ2-7, with D possibly TRBD2 on 5 matching bases. Germline V CDR1 and CDR2: LGHNT, FRNRAP. The CDR3 length is 12 residues. CDR3 in amino acids: CASNRGSYEQYF. The CDR3 region has the DNA TGTGCCAGCAATCGGGGCTCCTACGAGCAGTACTTC. The full variable domain, completed using reference TRBV12-5 and TRBJ2-7, is DARVTQTPRHKVTEMGQEVTMRCQPILGHNTVFWYRQTMMQGLELLAYFRNRAPLDDSGMPKDRFSAEMPDATLATLKIQPSEPRDSAVYFCASNRGSYEQYFGPGTRLTVT.

This clone is labeled medium-sized. The chain uses TRBV12-5 and TRBJ2-5, with 9 positions matching TRBD2. Germline CDR1 is LGHNT and CDR2 is FRNRAP. The CDR3 runs to 19 residues. The CDR3 loop is CASTPGTWVAGELKETQYF. The CDR3 bases are TGTGCCAGCACCCCCGGCACGTGGGTAGCGGGGGAATTGAAAGAGACCCAGTACTTC.

This clone was counted a few times. J is TRBJ2-5 and V is TRBV18; D gene uncertain. Per the germline V gene, CDR1 is KGHSH and CDR2 is LQKENI. CDR3 length: 13 residues. The ends were cut back, 2 bases at V and 2 bases at J, with 6 bases in the middle. This CDR3 is CASSPTGQETQYF. CDR3 DNA sequence: TGTGCCAGCTCACCAACGGGTCAAGAGACCCAGTACTTC.

This chain links TRBV9 with TRBJ1-4, with TRBD1 identical over 7 bases. Germline CDR1 is SGDLS and CDR2 is YYNGEE. The CDR3 length is 15 residues. V was clipped by 4 bases and J by 8 bases; unmatched bases: 11. CDR3 in amino acids: CASSYQGGREEKLFF. CDR3 nucleotide sequence: TGTGCCAGCAGCTACCAGGGGGGGCGCGAAGAAAAACTGTTTTTT.

In this sample, this clone turned up a few times. The chain carries TRBV28 and TRBJ2-6; tentatively, D is TRBD1 or TRBD2 (5 bases each). Trimming removed 11 bases at V and 0 bases at J, with 17 bases between. Looked up from germline, CDR1 is MDHEN and CDR2 is SYDVKM. This CDR3 spans 16 amino acids. The DNA of the CDR3 is TGTGCCGGAGCCGGGGCACCACTCTCTGGGGCCAACGTCCTGACTTTC. Residues: CAGAGAPLSGANVLTF.